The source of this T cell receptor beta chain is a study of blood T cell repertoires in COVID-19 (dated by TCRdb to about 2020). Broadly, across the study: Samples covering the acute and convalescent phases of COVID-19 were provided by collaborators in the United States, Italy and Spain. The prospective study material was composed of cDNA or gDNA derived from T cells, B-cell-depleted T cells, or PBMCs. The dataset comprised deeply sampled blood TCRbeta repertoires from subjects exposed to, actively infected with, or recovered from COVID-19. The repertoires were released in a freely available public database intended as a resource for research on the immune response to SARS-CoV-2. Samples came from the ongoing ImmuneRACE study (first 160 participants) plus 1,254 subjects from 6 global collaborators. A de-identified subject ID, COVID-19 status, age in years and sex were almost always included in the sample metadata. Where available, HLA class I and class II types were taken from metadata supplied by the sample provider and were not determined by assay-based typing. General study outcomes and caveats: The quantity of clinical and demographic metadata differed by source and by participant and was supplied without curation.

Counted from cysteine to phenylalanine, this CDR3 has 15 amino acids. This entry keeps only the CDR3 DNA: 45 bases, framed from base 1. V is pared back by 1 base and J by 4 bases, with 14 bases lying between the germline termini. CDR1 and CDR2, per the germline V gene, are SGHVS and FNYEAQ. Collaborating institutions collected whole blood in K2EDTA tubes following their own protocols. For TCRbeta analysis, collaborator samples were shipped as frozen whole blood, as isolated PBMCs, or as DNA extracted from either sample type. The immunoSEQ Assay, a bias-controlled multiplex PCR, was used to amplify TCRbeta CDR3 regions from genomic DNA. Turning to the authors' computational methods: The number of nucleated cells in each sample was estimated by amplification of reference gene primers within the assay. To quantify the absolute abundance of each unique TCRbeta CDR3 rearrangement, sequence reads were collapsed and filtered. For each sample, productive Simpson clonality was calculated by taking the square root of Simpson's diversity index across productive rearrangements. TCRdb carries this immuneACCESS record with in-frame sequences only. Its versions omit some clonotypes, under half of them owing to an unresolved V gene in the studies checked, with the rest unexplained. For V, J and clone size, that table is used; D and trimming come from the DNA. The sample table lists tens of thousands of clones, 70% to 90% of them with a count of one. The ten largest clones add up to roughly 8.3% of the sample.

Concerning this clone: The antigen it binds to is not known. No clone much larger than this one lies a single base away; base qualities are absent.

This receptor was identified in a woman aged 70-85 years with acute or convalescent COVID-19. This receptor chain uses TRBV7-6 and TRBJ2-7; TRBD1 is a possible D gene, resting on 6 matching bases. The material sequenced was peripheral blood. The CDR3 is CASSLETGKRYEQYF. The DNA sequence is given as TGTGCCAGCAGCTTAGAAACAGGGAAACGATACGAGCAGTACTTC.